This TCR beta chain came from a study of blood T cell repertoires in COVID-19. Study in general: The origin of the acute and convalescent COVID-19 samples was the United States, Italy and Spain. T cells, B-cell-depleted T cells, or PBMCs provided the cDNA or gDNA that served as material.

Germline loops: CDR1 MNHNY, CDR2 SVGAGI (reference sequence). V gave up 3 bases and J gave up 1 base, with 4 bases separating them. This CDR3 spans 12 amino acids. Authors' analysis steps: Amplification from reference gene primers served as the basis for estimated nucleated cell counts. Profiling relied on immunoSEQ multiplex PCR, and the TCRdb table lists in-frame clones only, not all of them. D and trimming were read from the DNA, whereas the V and J calls and clone size are those reported in that table. The sample shows some 45,000 clones, around 80% of them seen only once. The J gene is TRBJ2-7, the V gene TRBV6-6; D gene uncertain. The sequence came from an elderly man in a cohort sampled during active COVID-19. Sequencing input: peripheral blood. In DNA form, the CDR3 reads TGTGCCAGCAGTTATTCGTCCTACGAGCAGTACTTC. This translates into CASSYSSYEQYF.